This T cell receptor beta chain was obtained from a study of OX40 agonist ivuxolimab in advanced cancers. In the study overall: Patients received ivuxolimab, an intravenous treatment, every 2 weeks at 0.01 to 10 mg/kg.

TCRdb's copy holds only in-frame clones and misses some; the assay was immunoSEQ multiplex PCR. The sample lists about 34,000 clones, roughly 80% seen once, with about 2.5% in the top ten. Broader study findings: No determination was made of the antigen specificity of the expanded peripheral T cells.

The CDR3 length is 17 residues. Trimming took off 3 bases at V and 3 bases at J, with 22 bases between the two ends. Germline V gene data show CDR1 as SGHDT and CDR2 as YYEEEE. With regard to this clone: Its cognate antigen is unknown.

The material sequenced was CD4+ or CD8+ T cells sorted from blood, taken in a trial of the OX40 agonist ivuxolimab. The source is an adult with an advanced solid tumor such as melanoma, head and neck, liver or kidney cancer. The rearrangement uses TRBV5-6 and TRBJ2-7; D is possibly TRBD1 or TRBD2 (6 bases each). The CDR3 loop is CASSWEGRGLVFYEQYF. CDR3 DNA: TGTGCCAGCAGCTGGGAAGGTCGGGGGCTCGTTTTCTACGAGCAGTACTTC.